These 19 T cell receptor beta chains share one sample of origin, sequenced in a study of technical replicates of blood from several donors. Data came from immunoSEQ multiplex PCR; TCRdb stores just in-frame clones and leaves some out. The repertoire holds about 72,000 clones, with over 85% as singletons. The sequencing input was T cells isolated from PBMCs. Receptors originate from a human donor in good health.

This clone was counted once. The J gene is TRBJ1-1, the V gene TRBV5-1; possible D gene TRBD1, 5 bases. The germline gives CDR1 SGHRS, CDR2 YFSETQ. The CDR3 extends over 17 amino acids. Trimming cost V 4 bases and J 1 base, with 20 bases left between them. Here the CDR3 DNA reads TGCGCCAGCAGCGGAGCCGGTGTCGCAGGGCGGAACACTGAAGCTTTCTTT. Encoded protein: CASSGAGVAGRNTEAFF.

V gene TRBV6-1 combines with J gene TRBJ2-2, with D tentatively TRBD2 (5 bases). Trimming took off 5 bases at V and 5 bases at J, with 15 bases between the two ends. CDR3 length equals 15 residues. Germline V gene lookup returns CDR1 MNHNS and CDR2 SASEGT. The CDR3 DNA reads TGTGCCAGCAGTCCTTTACCAGGCGGGACCGGGGAGCTGTTTTTT. The encoded protein is CASSPLPGGTGELFF.

The V gene is TRBV18, the J gene TRBJ2-4; TRBD2 might be the D (5 bases). V was clipped by 0 bases and J by 4 bases, with 16 bases between them. The V gene's germline CDR1 is KGHSH and CDR2 LQKENI. This CDR3 has 17 amino acids. The CDR3 DNA sequence: TGTGCCAGCTCACCACCCAGGTCGGAGGTTATTAAAAACATTCAGTACTTC. This encodes CASSPPRSEVIKNIQYF.

The rearrangement links TRBV30 to TRBJ2-2, with D tentatively TRBD1 (6 bases). This CDR3 has 16 amino acids. Germline CDR1 and CDR2: GTSNPN and SVGIG (reference sequence). Deletions cut 3 bases from V and 6 bases from J, with 20 bases between. The CDR3 coding sequence is TGTGCCTGGAGCGTGCCCAGGGGCGCGAGATCCGGGGAGCTGTTTTTT. This codes for CAWSVPRGARSGELFF.

CDR3 amino acids: CASSERGRVEKLFF. The CDR3 region has the DNA TGTGCCAGCAGTGAAAGGGGCAGGGTGGAAAAACTGTTTTTT. This chain joins TRBV6-1 and TRBJ1-4; TRBD1 might be the D (5 bases). Germline loops: CDR1 MNHNS, CDR2 SASEGT. The CDR3 has 14 residues. Deletions cut 2 bases from V and 8 bases from J, with 12 bases between.

The gene calls are TRBV5-6 and TRBJ2-5; D may be TRBD1 (5 bases). This CDR3 is 14 amino acids long. Germline V gene sequence: CDR1 SGHDT, CDR2 YYEEEE. V lost 1 base, J lost 5 bases, and 12 bases lay in between. CDR3 sequence: CASSLFQGLETQYF. The CDR3 DNA reads TGTGCCAGCAGCTTGTTCCAGGGATTGGAGACCCAGTACTTC.

The chain employs TRBV10-3 and TRBJ2-1; a possible D gene is TRBD2 (6 bases). The CDR3 is 13 residues long. V was cut by 8 bases and J by 9 bases, with 17 bases left in between. Per germline, CDR1 ENHRY and CDR2 SYGVKD. CDR3 in amino acids: CAIGDGGLSEQFF. The DNA of the CDR3 is TGTGCCATCGGGGACGGGGGATTGAGTGAGCAGTTCTTC.

The J gene is TRBJ2-3, the V gene TRBV7-3; no clear D gene. Germline assignment: CDR1 SGHTA and CDR2 FQGTGA. This CDR3 contains 16 residues. Deletions cut 0 bases from V and 0 bases from J, with 10 bases between. The CDR3 sequence: CASSLTGSSSTDTQYF. CDR3 nucleotides: TGTGCCAGCAGCTTAACGGGCAGTTCTAGCACAGATACGCAGTATTTT.

This clone occurred a few times. The CDR3 spells CASSPGLHNEQFF. DNA of the CDR3: TGTGCCAGCAGCCCGGGACTACATAATGAGCAGTTCTTC. The chain uses TRBV11-1 and TRBJ2-1; TRBD2 aligns across 7 bases. The V gene's germline CDR1 is SGHAT and CDR2 FQDESV (reference sequence). The CDR3 extends over 13 amino acids. The junction had 5 bases not matched to a gene; V was cut back by 5 bases and J by 7 bases.

The rearrangement joins TRBV5-1 to TRBJ2-7; D not certain. There are 13 residues in the CDR3. Trimming shortened V by 0 bases and J by 2 bases, and 6 bases separated the two germline ends. CDR1 is SGHRS, CDR2 YFSETQ, per germline. The CDR3 here is CASSLVSAYEQYF. The CDR3 nucleotides are TGCGCCAGCAGCTTGGTCTCGGCCTACGAGCAGTACTTC.

V gene TRBV6-5 combines with J gene TRBJ2-7; 9 bases are a match to TRBD2. This CDR3 spans 14 amino acids. After removal of 10 bases from V and 4 bases from J, the junction contained 11 bases not matched to a gene. Germline lookup yields CDR1 MNHEY and CDR2 SVGAGI. CDR3 sequence (DNA): TGTGCCACAGGGGGGGCGGGAGGGCCATACGAGCAGTACTTC. Its protein is CATGGAGGPYEQYF.

V and J are TRBV7-2 and TRBJ2-7; 12 bases are shared with TRBD2. Losses at the gene ends were 5 bases for V and 2 bases for J; bases not matched to a gene: 7. Per the germline V gene, CDR1 is SGHTA and CDR2 is FQGNSA. CDR3 length equals 16 residues. The CDR3 region has the DNA TGTGCCAGCAGCGCCGGGACTAGCGGGTTGCCCTACGAGCAGTACTTC. Protein product: CASSAGTSGLPYEQYF.

The CDR3 reads CASSHIPPGTGDNNEKLFF. In DNA, the CDR3 is TGCGCCAGCAGTCATATACCTCCCGGGACAGGAGATAACAATGAAAAACTGTTTTTT. This rearrangement joins TRBV23-1 to TRBJ1-4; 8 bases line up with TRBD1. TRBV23-1 is an ORF; its function is uncertain. CDR3 length: 19 amino acids. Trimming at V came to 3 bases and at J to 5 bases, leaving 17 bases not matched to a gene.

The chain employs TRBV5-8 and TRBJ2-7; D is uncertain. Germline values: CDR1 SGHTS, CDR2 YDEGEE. CDR3 size: 14 residues. Trimming removed 6 bases at V and 0 bases at J, with 13 bases between. The DNA for the CDR3 is TGTGCCAGCACCTCATGGCCAAGCTCCTACGAGCAGTACTTC. This encodes CASTSWPSSYEQYF.

This sequence joins TRBV4-1 and TRBJ2-5; D gene ambiguous. Germline V gene lookup returns CDR1 MGHRA and CDR2 YSYEKL. Deletions cut 0 bases from V and 13 bases from J, with 9 bases between. The CDR3 is 11 amino acids. The CDR3 region has the DNA TGCGCCAGCAGCCAAGAAAGGCGGAGGTACTTC. Protein product: CASSQERRRYF.

This sequence joins TRBV27 and TRBJ2-7; 11 positions agree with TRBD2. V dropped 4 bases and J dropped 7; count of bases not matched to a gene: 9. Germline CDR1 reads MNHEY; CDR2 reads SMNVEV (reference sequence). This CDR3 region has 15 residues. The CDR3 region is CASSYSLAGVSEQYF. The CDR3 DNA follows: TGTGCCAGCAGTTATTCACTAGCGGGAGTGAGTGAGCAGTACTTC.

This chain connects TRBV4-2 to TRBJ2-5; unclear D gene. The CDR3 is 13 amino acids. V lost 4 bases and J lost 7, with 13 bases in between. Germline CDR1 and CDR2: LGHNA and YNFKEQ. The CDR3 region has the DNA TGTGCCAGCAGCCGACCTGAAGGCGGGACCCAGTACTTC. Protein sequence: CASSRPEGGTQYF.

The chain uses TRBV4-2 and TRBJ2-1; 16 bases are a match to TRBD2. Losses at the gene ends were 0 bases for V and 0 bases for J; bases not matched to a gene: 2. The CDR3 has 19 amino acids. Germline V gene sequence: CDR1 LGHNA, CDR2 YNFKEQ. The CDR3 here is CASSQEGLAGGSSYNEQFF. The CDR3 DNA reads TGTGCCAGCAGCCAAGAGGGACTAGCGGGAGGGAGCTCCTACAATGAGCAGTTCTTC.

This chain uses TRBV6-5 with TRBJ2-7; TRBD1 matches 9 bases. This CDR3 comprises 14 residues. Germline CDR1 is MNHEY and CDR2 is SVGAGI. With 7 bases clipped from V and 5 bases from J, the junction kept 9 bases outside the gene matches. The CDR3 region is CASTRDREIDEQYF. The DNA of the CDR3 is TGTGCCAGCACCCGGGACAGGGAGATTGACGAGCAGTACTTC.